These 27 T cell receptor beta chains came from one sample sequenced in a study of T cell repertoires in cytomegalovirus infection. TCRdb re-derived calls from the reads in MiXCR, one entry per CDR3 protein. This sample has 300,000 to 400,000 distinct CDR3 sequences, with about 28% found just once. For these TCRs, the target antigens are not known. The sequences come from cultured PBMCs, collected from culture after CMV antigen stimulation. All receptors come from a human donor in good health (CMV status not recorded). Some clones in this sample may be carry-over from other donors' samples.

This clonotype showed up just once. The genes are TRBV4-2 and TRBJ2-3, with 8 positions matching TRBD1. CDR3 length: 18 amino acids. V was pared by 0 bases and J by 7 bases, with 15 bases of the junction left unmatched. CDR1 LGHNA and CDR2 YNFKEQ come from the germline V gene. CDR3 DNA: TGTGCCAGCAGCCAAGATTGGACAGGGATCGGGAGAGCGAATACGCAGTATTTT. This gives the protein CASSQDWTGIGRANTQYF.

V is TRBV27 and J is TRBJ2-7, with D maybe TRBD1 (5 bases). V lost 3 bases and J 1 base, leaving 10 bases between the germline ends. CDR3 length: 14 residues. Germline V gene sequence: CDR1 MNHEY, CDR2 SMNVEV (reference sequence). The CDR3 here is CASSFRVESYEQYF. The CDR3 DNA reads as TGTGCCAGCAGTTTCAGGGTTGAGTCCTACGAGCAGTACTTC.

This sequence joins TRBV7-3 and TRBJ1-2; TRBD1 matches at 8 bases. With 0 bases clipped from V and 7 bases from J, the junction kept 10 bases outside the gene matches. The CDR3 sequence is 16 residues long. Per germline, CDR1 SGHTA and CDR2 FQGTGA. CDR3 amino acids: CASSLTGDRGMGGYTF. As DNA, the CDR3 is TGTGCCAGCAGCTTAACGGGAGACAGGGGAATGGGTGGCTACACCTTC.

The chain has TRBV7-6 and TRBJ2-3, with TRBD2 matching 10 bases. Trimming at V came to 0 bases and at J to 2 bases, leaving 8 bases not matched to a gene. The CDR3 totals 18 residues. The germline V gene has CDR1 SGHVS and CDR2 FNYEAQ. The chain's CDR3 is CASSLAPGSGGVTDTQYF. Here the CDR3 DNA reads TGTGCCAGCAGCTTAGCACCAGGAAGCGGGGGGGTCACAGATACGCAGTATTTT.

This clonotype appeared a few times. The rearrangement uses TRBV10-3 and TRBJ2-1; 8 nucleotides line up with TRBD2. This CDR3 is 15 amino acids long. Trimming at V came to 3 bases and at J to 2 bases, leaving 3 bases not matched to a gene. Per germline, CDR1 ENHRY and CDR2 SYGVKD. The CDR3 is CAISDGRGPYNEQFF. In DNA form, the CDR3 reads TGTGCCATCAGTGACGGGAGGGGTCCCTACAATGAGCAGTTCTTC.

Many counts were recorded for this clonotype. The chain is built from TRBV7-3 and TRBJ1-1, with TRBD1 identical over 10 bases. V lost 4 bases, J lost 4 bases, and 9 bases stayed unmatched. The germline CDR1 and CDR2 sequences are SGHTA and FQGTGA. CDR3 length: 16 amino acids. DNA for the CDR3: TGTGCCAGCAGCTCCCAGGGACAGGGGTGGGGCACTGAAGCTTTCTTT. Translated: CASSSQGQGWGTEAFF.

DNA for the CDR3: TGTGCCAGCAGTTTATCCAGGGGTCCAGGGGGCTTCGGTCAGCCCCAGCATTTT. Its translation is CASSLSRGPGGFGQPQHF. The chain is built from TRBV27 and TRBJ1-5; 8 bases line up with TRBD1. The germline gives CDR1 MNHEY, CDR2 SMNVEV (reference sequence). The V gene end was trimmed by 0 bases and the J gene end by 6 bases; junction bases not matched to a gene: 13. CDR3 size: 18 residues.

The V and J genes are TRBV28 and TRBJ1-2, with a possible D match to TRBD1 (5 bases). The germline V gene has CDR1 MDHEN and CDR2 SYDVKM. V was cut by 7 bases and J by 6 bases, with 18 bases left in between. The CDR3 contains 14 residues. The DNA for the CDR3 is TGTGCCAGCAAGGGTTGGCAGGGAGGCCATGGCTACACCTTC. Translation: CASKGWQGGHGYTF.

The chain carries TRBV12-5 and TRBJ2-1, with D tentatively TRBD2 (5 bases). CDR3 length: 14 amino acids. Looked up from germline, CDR1 is LGHNT and CDR2 is FRNRAP. V dropped 4 bases and J dropped 9 bases, with 16 bases sitting between them. The DNA of the CDR3 is TGTGCTAGTGGTTCCAAGAGGGCGGAATCTGAGCAGTTCTTC. This codes for CASGSKRAESEQFF.

The rearrangement joins TRBV7-3 to TRBJ2-1; 10 nucleotides line up with TRBD2. The germline V gene has CDR1 SGHTA and CDR2 FQGTGA. Trimming removed 5 bases from V and 7 bases from J; junction bases left unmatched: 8. CDR3 length: 15 residues. The CDR3 bases are TGTGCCAGCAGCATATCTAGCGGGAGTAAGAATGAGCAGTTCTTC. Translating gives CASSISSGSKNEQFF.

This clonotype was seen a handful of times. J is TRBJ1-2 and V is TRBV25-1, with TRBD1 as a possible D gene (6 bases). Germline V gene lookup returns CDR1 MGHDK and CDR2 SYGVNS. The CDR3 is 17 amino acids. V was clipped by 5 bases and J by 8 bases, with 27 bases between them. The CDR3 DNA is TGTGCCAGCAGTCCCCACCAGTTGTTCGGGGGCCAGAGGGGCTACACCTTC. It codes for CASSPHQLFGGQRGYTF.

The J gene is TRBJ2-3, the V gene TRBV20-1; D not certain. Per germline, CDR1 DFQATT and CDR2 SNEGSKA (reference sequence). V was trimmed by 4 bases and J by 5 bases, leaving 7 bases between them. This CDR3 has 11 residues. CDR3 nucleotides: TGCAGTGCTACATTGGGAGATACGCAGTATTTT. This gives the protein CSATLGDTQYF.

This clonotype was counted a few times. The chain is built from TRBV6-6 and TRBJ1-6; D not resolved. Per germline, CDR1 MNHNY and CDR2 SVGAGI (reference sequence). The CDR3 runs to 12 residues. The V and J ends lost 6 bases and 7 bases respectively, with 7 bases between them. The chain's CDR3 is CASSGRNSPLHF. The CDR3 DNA follows: TGTGCCAGCAGCGGTAGGAATTCACCCCTCCACTTT.

A note on this clonotype: One end of the junction fails to match germline, which may point to a read error. The chain joins TRBV29-1 to TRBJ2-5; TRBD2 matches 13 bases. The CDR3 is 16 residues long. Germline V CDR1 and CDR2: SQVTM, ANQGSEA. CDR3 residues: CSVVGTSGMDQETQCF. The CDR3 DNA reads as TGCAGCGTTGTTGGGACTAGCGGGATGGACCAAGAGACCCAGTGCTTC. Full variable domain (missing parts from reference TRBV29-1 and TRBJ2-5): SAVISQKPSRDICQRGTSLTIQCQVDSQVTMMFWYRQQPGQSLTLIATANQGSEATYESGFVIDKFPISRPNLTFSTLTVSNMSPEDSSIYLCSVVGTSGMDQETQCFGPGTRLLVL.

This clonotype has at least ten counts. The CDR3 is CASSPLRQGPNYGYTF. The CDR3 nucleotides are TGTGCCAGCAGCCCTCTCAGACAGGGACCTAACTATGGCTACACCTTC. The chain combines TRBV7-4 with TRBJ1-2, with 7 positions matching TRBD1. Looked up from germline, CDR1 is SGHVT and CDR2 is SQSDAQ. The CDR3 spans 16 residues. The trim removed 5 bases at V and 0 bases at J, leaving 9 bases unmatched. Using reference TRBV7-4 and TRBJ1-2 for the parts outside the CDR3, the full variable domain is GAGVSQSPRYKVAKRGRDVALRCDSISGHVTLYWYRQTLGQGSEVLTYSQSDAQRDKSGRPSGRFSAERPERSVSTLKIQRTEQGDSAVYLCASSPLRQGPNYGYTFGSGTRLTVV.

The chain is built from TRBV6-2 or TRBV6-3 and TRBJ2-7; D is possibly TRBD1 or TRBD2 (5 bases each). Trimming left V 7 bases short and J 3 bases short, with 13 bases between. The CDR3 extends over 13 amino acids. Germline V CDR1 and CDR2: MNHEY, SVGEGT. This CDR3 reads CASNPGRNYEQYF. DNA for the CDR3: TGTGCCAGCAATCCGGGACGGAACTACGAGCAGTACTTC.

This clonotype showed up just a few times. The chain couples TRBV6-5 to TRBJ1-1, with D tentatively TRBD1 (6 bases). Germline lookup yields CDR1 MNHEY and CDR2 SVGAGI. V lost 8 bases to trimming and J lost 6 bases, with 19 bases between them. CDR3 length: 14 amino acids. The CDR3 reads CASGRDNAKAEAFF. CDR3 in DNA: TGTGCCAGCGGGCGGGACAACGCAAAAGCTGAAGCTTTCTTT.

This clonotype was detected a few times. The J gene is TRBJ2-7, the V gene TRBV5-5; D call uncertain. Germline V lookup: CDR1 SGHKS, CDR2 YYEKEE (reference sequence). Trimming took off 0 bases at V and 6 bases at J, with 16 bases between the two ends. This CDR3 has 15 residues. The DNA for the CDR3 is TGTGCCAGCAGCTTGGGGGCCGGTAACCCCTCCGAGCAGTACTTC. As protein: CASSLGAGNPSEQYF.

V is TRBV7-8 and J is TRBJ1-1; no clear D. Germline CDR1 reads SGHVS; CDR2 reads FQNEAQ. This CDR3 region has 14 residues. V dropped 0 bases and J dropped 7 bases, with 12 bases sitting between them. This CDR3 reads CASSLALTGGEAFF. DNA for the CDR3: TGTGCCAGCAGCTTAGCGCTAACGGGAGGTGAAGCTTTCTTT.

J is TRBJ2-1 and V is TRBV10-3, with a tentative D call TRBD1 (6 bases). Germline assignment: CDR1 ENHRY and CDR2 SYGVKD. The length of the CDR3 is 14 residues. V lost 6 bases and J 6 bases, leaving 15 bases between the germline ends. CDR3 sequence (DNA): TGTGCCATCAGCGGGACACCCAGTCGCAATGAGCAGTTCTTC. It encodes CAISGTPSRNEQFF.

The chain combines TRBV12-3 or TRBV12-4 with TRBJ1-3; D is possibly TRBD1 (6 bases). The length of the CDR3 is 15 residues. V dropped 6 bases and J dropped 1 base, with 13 bases sitting between them. CDR3: CASSGGVGSGNTIYF. The CDR3 DNA reads as TGTGCCAGCAGCGGGGGCGTGGGGTCTGGAAACACCATATATTTT.

The V call is TRBV19, the J call TRBJ2-7; D may match TRBD1 or TRBD2 (5 bases each). The ends were cut back, 7 bases at V and 0 bases at J, with 13 bases in the middle. The germline V gene encodes CDR1 LNHDA and CDR2 SQIVND (reference sequence). The CDR3 loop spans 14 amino acids. The CDR3 region has the DNA TGTGCCAGTATGCCGGACGGGGCCTCCTACGAGCAGTACTTC. It codes for CASMPDGASYEQYF.

V is TRBV25-1 and J is TRBJ2-1, with a tentative D call TRBD2 (6 bases). This CDR3 contains 14 residues. Germline lookup yields CDR1 MGHDK and CDR2 SYGVNS. Trimming took off 3 bases at V and 6 bases at J, with 12 bases between the two ends. The CDR3 DNA follows: TGTGCCAGCAGTGAGCGACTAGAGCGCAATGAGCAGTTCTTC. Residues: CASSERLERNEQFF.

J is TRBJ2-7 and V is TRBV10-3; either TRBD1 or TRBD2 may fit D (5 bases each). With 8 bases removed from V and 4 bases from J, the gap between germline ends came to 15 bases. The germline CDR1 and CDR2 sequences are ENHRY and SYGVKD. This CDR3 contains 13 residues. The CDR3 bases are TGTGCCATCGGGGACCCCGGGACGTACGAGCAGTACTTC. Amino acids: CAIGDPGTYEQYF.

This clonotype appeared once. This sequence joins TRBV7-3 and TRBJ2-3; D uncertain. Germline loops: CDR1 SGHTA, CDR2 FQGTGA. This CDR3 is 14 amino acids long. Trimming pared 1 base from V and 4 bases from J, leaving 9 bases between. CDR3: CASSLRRRPDTQYF. The CDR3 nucleotides are TGTGCCAGCAGCTTAAGGCGACGGCCAGATACGCAGTATTTT.

The rearrangement joins TRBV11-2 to TRBJ2-3; D possibly corresponds to TRBD2 (5 bases). The CDR3 contains 14 residues. Germline V gene data show CDR1 as SGHAT and CDR2 as FQNNGV. Trimming stripped 3 bases from V and 1 base from J, with 8 bases between. CDR3 in amino acids: CASSFWTRTDTQYF. In DNA form, the CDR3 reads TGTGCCAGCAGCTTTTGGACTCGCACAGATACGCAGTATTTT. The variable domain in full, with the rest retrieved from reference TRBV11-2 and TRBJ2-3, is EAGVAQSPRYKIIEKRQSVAFWCNPISGHATLYWYQQILGQGPKLLIQFQNNGVVDDSQLPKDRFSAERLKGVDSTLKIQPAKLEDSAVYLCASSFWTRTDTQYFGPGTRLTVL.

The V gene is TRBV2, the J gene TRBJ2-1, with 9 bases fitting TRBD2. The CDR3 consists of 14 residues. V was clipped by 7 bases and J by 9 bases; unmatched bases: 10. The V gene's germline CDR1 is SNHLY and CDR2 FYNNEI. The chain's CDR3 is CASIVLAGSGEQFF. CDR3 nucleotides: TGTGCCAGCATAGTTCTAGCGGGATCTGGTGAGCAGTTCTTC. Full variable domain (rest looked up from reference TRBV2 and TRBJ2-1): EPEVTQTPSHQVTQMGQEVILRCVPISNHLYFYWYRQILGQKVEFLVSFYNNEISEKSEIFDDQFSVERPDGSNFTLKIRSTKLEDSAMYFCASIVLAGSGEQFFGPGTRLTVL.